This record concerns one T cell receptor (beta chain) sequence. Antigen specificity is unknown. The data derive from a study of T cell responses to AZD1222 COVID-19 vaccine. Trimming at V came to 4 bases and at J to 3 bases, leaving 11 bases not matched to a gene. The CDR3 spans 16 residues. Germline loops: CDR1 LGHDT, CDR2 YNNKEL (reference sequence). Study-level results: Females made up more of the donors, who were largely white British, and clonal diversity may have come out too low. CD4 TCRs associated with vaccination spanned spike, dominating at 160-218 and 743-854. Targeting of unmutated variant regions was reportedly seen in nearly half of spike-specific TCRs.

Data came from immunoSEQ multiplex PCR; TCRdb stores just in-frame clones and leaves some out. The sample includes about 140,000 clones, 80% to 95% of them seen just once. V and J are TRBV3-1 (or the pseudogene TRBV3-2) and TRBJ1-2; TRBD1 matches at 7 bases. Sequenced material: peripheral blood, taken 28 days after the second AZD1222 dose. The TCR originated in an adult who received the AZD1222 COVID-19 vaccine. DNA for the CDR3: TGTGCCAGCAGCCTAAGGCTCTACAGGGGAGACTATGGCTACACCTTC. Its protein product is CASSLRLYRGDYGYTF.